A single T cell receptor (beta chain) is shown here with its context. Its antigen is not known. CDR1 SGHTA and CDR2 FQGNSA come from the germline V gene. The length of the CDR3 is 18 residues. J gave up 2 bases and V 3 bases, and 13 bases lay outside the gene matches. This entry belongs to a study of human T cells and chemical hapten exposure. Study-wide findings and caveats: Every donor had alopecia, and their immune response may therefore differ from healthy people's. Versus controls, expanded TCRs had significantly more large CDR3 similarity clusters.

TCRdb reanalysed the RACE reads using MiXCR and keeps one entry per CDR3 protein. The sample consists of approximately 400,000 distinct CDR3 sequences, approximately 5.1% of them appearing once. Sample time point: pre-sensitization, week 0. Documented treatment: therapeutic diphenylcyclopropenone sensitization with weekly scalp DPC. Those who donated were patients with alopecia, 18 to 70 years of age, and suitable for DPC. The sequence was obtained from a woman aged 45 to 65 with alopecia areata. Some clones in this sample may be carry-over from other donors' samples. Sequences were derived from whole blood, sampled in connection with sensitization to the hapten diphenylcyclopropenone (DPC). The chain combines TRBV7-2 with TRBJ2-3; 8 nucleotides agree with TRBD2. The CDR3 nucleotides are TGTGCCAGCAGCTTGTGGGGAACGACGGGGGGGCCCACAGATACGCAGTATTTT. It translates to CASSLWGTTGGPTDTQYF.